A single sample is the source of the 16 T cell receptor beta chains below, sequenced in a study of CD8+ T cells in alopecia areata. Alopecia areata patients gave lesional scalp punch biopsies and peripheral blood samples. In each case, RNA was isolated and then reverse transcribed into cDNA as the sequencing template. Sequencing was performed with immunoSEQ multiplex PCR; in TCRdb, only in-frame clones are kept and a portion is missing. The profile covers some 20,000 clones, with around three fifths appearing a single time and 6% to 7.5% taken by the ten largest. The material sequenced was skin, taken at week 0. Receptors were obtained from a human donor with alopecia areata.

This chain links TRBV10-3 with TRBJ2-6; 7 nucleotides match TRBD1. Germline values: CDR1 ENHRY, CDR2 SYGVKD. The V segment lost 10 bases and the J segment 2 bases; nucleotides outside the gene matches: 8. This CDR3 has 15 amino acids. CDR3 sequence: CASRNTGAGANVLTF. The CDR3 DNA follows: TGTGCCAGCCGAAATACAGGGGCTGGGGCCAACGTCCTGACTTTC.

This chain joins TRBV28 and TRBJ2-3, with TRBD2 identical over 8 bases. CDR3 length: 21 amino acids. V lost 5 bases to trimming and J lost 0 bases; unmatched junction nucleotides: 22. From germline, CDR1 is MDHEN and CDR2 SYDVKM. The CDR3 here is CASSPSSLIGGGILSTDTQYF. CDR3 in DNA: TGTGCCAGCAGTCCCTCCTCTTTGATTGGCGGGGGGATACTTAGCACAGATACGCAGTATTTT. Full variable domain (remainder filled in from reference TRBV28 and TRBJ2-3): DVKVTQSSRYLVKRTGEKVFLECVQDMDHENMFWYRQDPGLGLRLIYFSYDVKMKEKGDIPEGYSVSREKKERFSLILESASTNQTSMYLCASSPSSLIGGGILSTDTQYFGPGTRLTVL.

The chain uses TRBV5-1 and TRBJ1-5; no clear D gene. CDR1 is SGHRS and CDR2 is YFSETQ in the germline V gene. Trimming took 4 bases from V and 5 from J, leaving 10 bases between them. The CDR3 totals 13 residues. CDR3: CASSPGGDQPQHF. For the CDR3, the DNA is TGCGCCAGCAGCCCGGGCGGAGATCAGCCCCAGCATTTT.

The chain couples TRBV9 to TRBJ1-6; a possible D gene is TRBD1 (6 bases). CDR3 length: 14 residues. Germline CDR1 is SGDLS and CDR2 is YYNGEE. The V end lost 0 bases, the J end lost 7 bases, and 8 bases lay between the germline ends. In nucleotides, the CDR3 is TGTGCCAGCAGCGTAGAAGGGGGAAATTCACCCCTCCACTTT. It encodes CASSVEGGNSPLHF. Combining the CDR3 with reference TRBV9 and TRBJ1-6 gives the whole variable domain DSGVTQTPKHLITATGQRVTLRCSPRSGDLSVYWYQQSLDQGLQFLIQYYNGEERAKGNILERFSAQQFPDLHSELNLSSLELGDSALYFCASSVEGGNSPLHFGNGTRLTVT.

This sequence joins TRBV5-1 and TRBJ1-2, with D possibly TRBD1 on 5 matching bases. CDR3 length: 15 amino acids. Germline V gene lookup returns CDR1 SGHRS and CDR2 YFSETQ. The V gene lost 0 bases and the J gene lost 4 bases, with 13 bases spanning the gap. The CDR3 sequence is CASSLGQRLAYGYTF. The CDR3 nucleotides read TGCGCCAGCAGCTTGGGACAGAGGTTAGCCTATGGCTACACCTTC.

The chain combines TRBV5-1 with TRBJ1-2, with D unresolved. This CDR3 has 13 amino acids. Trimming stripped 0 bases from V and 0 bases from J, with 3 bases between. Germline lookup yields CDR1 SGHRS and CDR2 YFSETQ. For the CDR3, the DNA is TGCGCCAGCAGCTTGGGAACTAACTATGGCTACACCTTC. It is translated as CASSLGTNYGYTF.

The rearrangement joins TRBV6-5 to TRBJ2-5, with D perhaps being TRBD1 or TRBD2 (7 bases each). The CDR3 sequence is 14 residues long. In germline, CDR1 is MNHEY, CDR2 SVGAGI. V lost 6 bases, J lost 3 bases, and 14 bases lay in between. The CDR3 sequence is CASSLQGGKETQYF. Written as DNA, the CDR3 is TGTGCCAGCAGCCTTCAGGGGGGGAAAGAGACCCAGTACTTC.

This chain joins TRBV5-4 and TRBJ1-3; D possibly corresponds to TRBD1 (5 bases). Germline values: CDR1 SGHNT, CDR2 YYREEE (reference sequence). V was cut by 1 base and J by 1 base, with 9 bases left in between. The CDR3 loop spans 15 amino acids. In DNA form, the CDR3 reads TGTGCCAGCAGCTTGCGCAGGGCTTCTGGAAACACCATATATTTT. This encodes CASSLRRASGNTIYF.

This clone has a handful of counts. The chain carries TRBV20-1 and TRBJ2-5, with D maybe TRBD2 (6 bases). The V gene lost 3 bases and the J gene lost 5 bases, with 7 bases spanning the gap. The CDR3 has 11 residues. Germline CDR1 and CDR2: DFQATT and SNEGSKA (reference sequence). The DNA for the CDR3 is TGCAGTGCTAGTGGGGGGGAGACCCAGTACTTC. Residues: CSASGGETQYF.

This clone was seen a handful of times. V usage is TRBV11-3 and J usage is TRBJ2-5; TRBD2 aligns across 12 bases. In germline, CDR1 is SGHNT, CDR2 YENEEA. The ends lost 5 bases at V and 0 bases at J; junction bases unmatched: 4. The CDR3 runs 16 residues. The CDR3 DNA follows: TGTGCCAGCAGCCCTGGGACTAGCGGGCACCAAGAGACCCAGTACTTC. This gives the protein CASSPGTSGHQETQYF. The full variable domain, completed using reference TRBV11-3 and TRBJ2-5, is EAGVVQSPRYKIIEKKQPVAFWCNPISGHNTLYWYLQNLGQGPELLIRYENEEAVDDSQLPKDRFSAERLKGVDSTLKIQPAELGDSAVYLCASSPGTSGHQETQYFGPGTRLLVL.

The genes are TRBV5-1 and TRBJ2-5; weak D call: TRBD2 (6 bases). Germline V gives CDR1 SGHRS, CDR2 YFSETQ. V was clipped by 2 bases and J by 5 bases, with 10 bases between them. The CDR3 loop spans 13 amino acids. CDR3 in DNA: TGCGCCAGCAGCTTTCAGGCGGGGGAGACCCAGTACTTC. Translated, it gives CASSFQAGETQYF.

The chain employs TRBV6-5 and TRBJ1-3; no definite D call. The V end was cut by 7 bases, the J end by 0 bases, with 10 bases between. This CDR3 contains 14 residues. Germline CDR1 is MNHEY and CDR2 is SVGAGI. The CDR3 DNA reads as TGTGCCAGCATCCATTCCAGCTCTGGAAACACCATATATTTT. This gives the protein CASIHSSSGNTIYF.

The J gene is TRBJ1-2, the V gene TRBV4-2; D gene uncertain. This CDR3 region has 14 residues. The V end was cut by 4 bases, the J end by 6 bases, with 15 bases between. The germline V gene encodes CDR1 LGHNA and CDR2 YNFKEQ. CDR3 in DNA: TGTGCCAGCAGCCCCCGGATCGAACTCGATGGCTACACCTTC. Translation: CASSPRIELDGYTF.

The J gene is TRBJ1-5, the V gene TRBV7-2; D might be TRBD1 (6 bases). There are 14 residues in the CDR3. V was cut by 2 bases and J by 2 bases, with 7 bases left in between. CDR1 is SGHTA and CDR2 is FQGNSA in the germline V gene. Here the CDR3 reads CASSLYRGNQPQHF. The CDR3, as DNA: TGTGCCAGCAGCTTATACAGGGGCAATCAGCCCCAGCATTTT. The full variable domain, its missing parts supplied by reference TRBV7-2 and TRBJ1-5, is GAGVSQSPSNKVTEKGKDVELRCDPISGHTALYWYRQSLGQGLEFLIYFQGNSAPDKSGLPSDRFSAERTGGSVSTLTIQRTQQEDSAVYLCASSLYRGNQPQHFGDGTRLSIL.

A note on this clone: Other DNA sequences in the sample encode the same CDR3. The CDR3 spells CASSLGGAGGLNEKLFF. The CDR3 nucleotides are TGTGCCAGCAGCTTAGGGGGGGCGGGGGGATTGAATGAAAAACTGTTTTTT. The chain is built from TRBV7-2 and TRBJ1-4, with D maybe TRBD1 (6 bases). V shed 1 base and J shed 5 bases, with 17 bases lying between them. Germline CDR1 reads SGHTA; CDR2 reads FQGNSA. The CDR3 totals 17 residues.

This chain joins TRBV7-8 and TRBJ2-7; D possibly matches TRBD1 or TRBD2 (7 bases each). The germline CDR1 and CDR2 sequences are SGHVS and FQNEAQ. The CDR3 loop spans 14 amino acids. V was trimmed by 4 bases and J by 6 bases, leaving 16 bases between them. Written as DNA, the CDR3 is TGTGCCAGCAGCTCGCAGGGGGGGCCTCGCGAGCAGTACTTC. It is translated as CASSSQGGPREQYF.